The clone carrying this TCR beta chain was observed a handful of times. The antigen is not known. MiXCR was run by TCRdb on the reads, yielding one entry per CDR3 protein. The table has 400,000 to 600,000 distinct CDR3 sequences, about two fifths seen once. The sample comes from a study of T cell repertoires in cytomegalovirus infection. Overall study context: From public TCR beta signatures came an indication of both CMV infection and matching HLA type.

V was cut by 5 bases and J by 5 bases, with 20 bases left in between. The CDR3 loop spans 16 amino acids. The germline gives CDR1 MNHNS, CDR2 SASEGT. Study observations and caveats: Ex vivo responses were dominated by HLA-C-restricted CMV-specific TCR beta clonotypes.

Sequenced material: cultured PBMCs, taken from culture after CMV antigen stimulation. The chain joins TRBV6-1 to TRBJ2-3, with a possible D match to TRBD1 (7 bases). This sequence originates from a human donor in good health (CMV status not recorded). Some clones in this sample may be carry-over from other donors' samples. CDR3 sequence reads: CASSWRDSRSGDTQYF. The DNA for the CDR3 is TGTGCCAGCAGTTGGAGGGACAGTAGGTCGGGAGATACGCAGTATTTT.